This T cell receptor beta chain was captured in a study of cytomegalovirus exposure and HLA in healthy donors. The study's findings and limits: In an earlier analysis, about 90% or about 30%: the productive usage of most TCR beta V segments.

Note on this clone: The antigen is undetermined.

The PCR made use of 60 Vbeta and 13 Jbeta primers. Some clones are missing from TCRdb's copy, which holds only in-frame ones; the method was immunoSEQ multiplex PCR. The sample holds approximately 74,000 clones; just under 80% are singletons and the top ten take over 9.5%. CDR1 is LNHDA and CDR2 is SQIVND in the germline V gene (reference sequence). This CDR3 region has 14 residues. V lost 5 bases, J lost 5 bases, and 8 bases stayed unmatched. The receptor was derived from a man in his forties in good health and CMV-seronegative. The chain combines TRBV19 with TRBJ2-5, with 7 positions matching TRBD2. The sequenced sample consisted of PBMCs. CDR3 residues: CASSDGGGAETQYF. The CDR3 DNA reads as TGTGCCAGTAGTGACGGGGGAGGGGCGGAGACCCAGTACTTC.